This entry concerns a single T cell receptor (beta chain). This sample is drawn from a study of cytomegalovirus exposure and HLA in healthy donors. For the study at large: Counted in an early data release were approximately 85 million unique TCRs from HLA-typed donors.

Researchers ran the PCR with 60 Vbeta and 13 Jbeta primers. Assay used: immunoSEQ multiplex PCR; TCRdb lists only in-frame clones, some missing. The data hold about 140,000 clones, with over 60% observed a single time. There are 16 residues in the CDR3. Germline CDR1 SGHRS, CDR2 YFSETQ. V gave up 3 bases and J gave up 7 bases; unmatched junction bases: 13. The source is a male donor in good health and CMV-seropositive. The rearrangement links TRBV5-1 to TRBJ2-1; 7 bases map to TRBD1. The sample consisted of PBMCs. The chain's CDR3 is CASSWGYRGLGNEQFF. CDR3 DNA sequence: TGCGCCAGCAGCTGGGGGTACAGGGGTCTAGGGAATGAGCAGTTCTTC.